This is a list of T cell receptor beta chains from one sample in a study of blood T cells in healthy people across ages. TCRdb ran MiXCR on the 5' RACE reads and lists one entry per CDR3 protein. There are some 930,000 distinct CDR3 sequences in the sample; approximately 32% occur only once, and about 10% lies in the top ten. These records were also assigned to another study, of T cells of mothers and their children.

The sequenced material came from blood. These receptors all come from a woman between 35 and 50 years old in good health. The CDR3 runs from the conserved cysteine through the conserved F or W. The D gene is left open where the match is weak. Size tells how often a clone was seen (once, few, many) or the class of an expanded clone, and some rows leave it out.

J gene,D gene,V gene,clone size,CDR3 DNA,CDR3 protein
TRBJ2-7,TRBD1,TRBV9,many,TGTGCCAGCAGCGTAGGGGACAGGGTTAGGGAGCAGTACTTC,CASSVGDRVREQYF
TRBJ1-2,.,TRBV6-2/TRBV6-3,few,TGTGCCAGCAGTCGCTACCTCCTGACATCCGACTATGGCTACACCTTC,CASSRYLLTSDYGYTF
TRBJ2-7,.,TRBV7-8,many,TGTGCCAGCAGCTACGACAGTGCCTACGAGCAGTACTTC,CASSYDSAYEQYF
TRBJ2-5,TRBD2,TRBV11-2,few,TGTGCCAGCAGCTCAAGAGCCGGAAAACTAGCGGGAACAGAGACCCAGTACTTC,CASSSRAGKLAGTETQYF
TRBJ1-5,TRBD1,TRBV28,.,TGTGCCAGCAGCCGATCCGCCGCAGGGGGTAAGGGGCAGCCCCAGCATTTT,CASSRSAAGGKGQPQHF
TRBJ2-1,TRBD2,TRBV14,.,TGTGCCAGCAGCCAGGGTAGCGGGGGGGCCTACAATGAGCAGTTCTTC,CASSQGSGGAYNEQFF
TRBJ2-1,TRBD2,TRBV3-1,many,TGTGCCAGCAGCCAGGGGGCGGGGGGATACAATGAGCAGTTCTTC,CASSQGAGGYNEQFF
TRBJ2-7,.,TRBV27,many,TGTGCCAGCAGGGGGACGGTGAGCTCCTACGAGCAGTACTTC,CASRGTVSSYEQYF
TRBJ2-1,TRBD2,TRBV20-1,few,TGCAGTGCTAGACCCCCAGGGCGGGGGGGCCAGAATGAGCAGTTCTTC,CSARPPGRGGQNEQFF
TRBJ2-5,TRBD2,TRBV7-8,.,TGTGCCAGCAGCTTAGTAGCGGGGACGGCTCCGTGGGAGACCCAGTACTTC,CASSLVAGTAPWETQYF
TRBJ2-5,.,TRBV15,few,TGTGCCACCAGCCAGGGGACCCCGAGCGGGACCCAGTACTTC,CATSQGTPSGTQYF
TRBJ2-3,.,TRBV5-1,few,TGCGCCAGCAGCCAGCTCCAAGATACGCAGTATTTT,CASSQLQDTQYF